The rows below give T cell receptor beta chains drawn from one sample of a study of tumor and adjacent non-tumor tissue in lung cancer. One entry per CDR3 protein results from TCRdb running MiXCR on the multiplex PCR reads. The top ten clones hold approximately 18% of a sample with more than 85,000 distinct CDR3 sequences, roughly two thirds of them seen once. Input material: distant non-tumor lung tissue. These receptors were obtained from a man aged 30 to 39 with non-small cell lung cancer. Each CDR3 is given with its conserved first and last residue. The D gene is left open where the match is weak. A clone size is listed for some rows: how often the clone was seen (once, few, many), or a class if it is expanded.

TRBJ2-5,NA,TRBV12-3/TRBV12-4,NA,TGTGCCAGCAGTTTAACGGGGTCGGTCTCTGTGGAGACCCAGAACTTC,CASSLTGSVSVETQNF
TRBJ1-1,few,TRBV29-1,NA,TGCAGCGTTATACGTCGCGCGAACACTGAGGCTTTCTTT,CSVIRRANTEAFF
TRBJ2-6,NA,TRBV4-3,NA,TGCGCCAGCAGCCAAGCTTACAGAGCCTCTAGGGCCAACGTCCTGACTTTC,CASSQAYRASRANVLTF
TRBJ1-2,few,TRBV11-1,TRBD1,TGTGCCAGCAGCACCCGGACAGGGTACGGCTACACCTTC,CASSTRTGYGYTF
TRBJ2-2,NA,TRBV7-9,TRBD2,TGTGCCAGCAGCAGACTAGCGCGGAACAGCGGGGAGCTGTTTTTT,CASSRLARNSGELFF
TRBJ2-2,NA,TRBV6-4,TRBD1,TGTGCCAGCAGTCCGGGACAGGGGTTGACCGGGGAGCTGTTTTTT,CASSPGQGLTGELFF
TRBJ1-1,NA,TRBV29-1,NA,TGCGGCGTCCCGGTGGGTAACACTGAAGCTTTCTTT,CGVPVGNTEAFF
TRBJ2-7,NA,TRBV11-2,NA,TGTGTCAGCAGCTTGGCGCCACACAGCTACGACCAGTACTTC,CVSSLAPHSYDQYF
TRBJ2-2,NA,TRBV20-1,NA,TGCAGTGCCCCTACACGGGGAGGAAACACCGGGGAGCTGTTTTTT,CSAPTRGGNTGELFF
TRBJ2-7,NA,TRBV12-3/TRBV12-4,NA,TGTGCCAGCAATACCCTTGGGACCGGGACGGGGGGCTTCTACGAGAAGTACTTC,CASNTLGTGTGGFYEKYF
TRBJ2-7,NA,TRBV12-3/TRBV12-4,TRBD2,TGTGCCAGCAGTTTAGGTGGGAGGGCCGAGCAATTCTTC,CASSLGGRAEQFF
TRBJ2-7,NA,TRBV7-2,TRBD2,TGTGCCAGCAGCTCAGGGGCGGGTAGCGGGAGGTCTTACTCCTACAAGCAGTACTTC,CASSSGAGSGRSYSYKQYF
TRBJ2-2,NA,TRBV11-2,TRBD2,TGTGCCAGCAGTCCCAGCGGGGGGGTTAACACCGGGGAGCTGTTTTTT,CASSPSGGVNTGELFF
TRBJ2-7,NA,TRBV24-1,NA,TGTGCCACCAGTGTTGGGGGCAGCTACGAGCAGTACTTC,CATSVGGSYEQYF
TRBJ1-2,many,TRBV6-5,TRBD1,TGTGCCAGCAGTCACGACAGGGGAAGGTATGGCTACACCTTC,CASSHDRGRYGYTF
TRBJ1-2,NA,TRBV29-1,NA,TGCAGCTCAAAATCTGACGGAACTAACTATGGCTACACCTTC,CSSKSDGTNYGYTF
TRBJ2-1,NA,TRBV6-2/TRBV6-3,NA,TGTGCCAGCACGGCGGCCCCCTACAATGAGTATTTCTTC,CASTAAPYNEYFF
TRBJ2-5,once,TRBV5-5,TRBD1,TGTGCCAGCCTTAACCGGCAGGGGGAATTAGAGACTCAGTACTTC,CASLNRQGELETQYF
TRBJ2-7,NA,TRBV11-1,NA,TGTGCCAGCAGCCTTCACGGAACTAGCTTCTACGAGCAGTACTTC,CASSLHGTSFYEQYF
TRBJ1-1,once,TRBV14,NA,TGTGCCAGCAGCCTCGGCCTGGGCACTGAAGCTTTCTTT,CASSLGLGTEAFF
TRBJ1-5,once,TRBV10-3,NA,TGTGCTAGCCAGGAGCCGGGTATCAATCAGCCCCAGCATTTT,CASQEPGINQPQHF
TRBJ2-3,NA,TRBV6-2/TRBV6-3,TRBD1,TGTGCCAGCAGTTACTCGAGGAGAACAGGGGCGATCACAGATACGCTGTATTTT,CASSYSRRTGAITDTLYF
TRBJ1-1,NA,TRBV4-1,NA,TGCGCTAGCAGCCAAGTTGGGTTGGGGGTAATGAACAGTGAAGCTTTCTTT,CASSQVGLGVMNSEAFF
TRBJ2-5,NA,TRBV12-3/TRBV12-4,NA,TGTGCCAGCACCCCTTTCGTGACAAGCGGTGAACAGACCCATTACTTC,CASTPFVTSGEQTHYF
TRBJ2-1,NA,TRBV6-1,TRBD2,TGTGCCAGCAGTGACCTAGCGGGATGCTACAATGAGCAGTTCTTT,CASSDLAGCYNEQFF
TRBJ2-7,NA,TRBV7-2,TRBD2,TGTACCAGCACTAGCGGGGGGAACTCCTACGTGCAGTACTTC,CTSTSGGNSYVQYF
TRBJ1-1,many,TRBV12-3/TRBV12-4,NA,TGTGCCAGCAGTTTGTCACGGATGCTAAAGAACACTGAAGCTTTCTTT,CASSLSRMLKNTEAFF
TRBJ1-2,once,TRBV12-3/TRBV12-4,TRBD1,TGTGCAAGCAGTTTTGGGACAGGGTCGAATGGCTACACCTTC,CASSFGTGSNGYTF
TRBJ1-5,NA,TRBV29-1,NA,TGCAGTGTTAGGGGAAGCCAGAATCACCCCCAGCATTTT,CSVRGSQNHPQHF
TRBJ2-5,NA,TRBV4-1,TRBD2,TGCGCCAGCAGCCAAGATCCGACAAGTGGGGGGGAGACACAGTACTTC,CASSQDPTSGGETQYF
TRBJ2-5,NA,TRBV12-3/TRBV12-4,TRBD2,TGTGCCAGCAGTCCTGGGACTAGCGTGGGGGAGGAGACCCAGTACTTC,CASSPGTSVGEETQYF
TRBJ2-1,NA,TRBV6-2/TRBV6-3,NA,TGTGCCAGCAGGACTAACGGGGACAATGAGGAGTTCTTC,CASRTNGDNEEFF
TRBJ1-5,NA,TRBV4-1,TRBD1,TGCGCCAGCAGCCAAGATGGGACAGGCAATCGGCTCCAGCATTTT,CASSQDGTGNRLQHF
TRBJ2-3,NA,TRBV6-1,TRBD2,TGTGCCAACAGTGAGGAAGCGGGAGGAACAGATACGCAGTATTTT,CANSEEAGGTDTQYF
TRBJ2-7,NA,TRBV24-1,TRBD2,TGTGCCACCAGCGAGCTAGCTGGGAGGGAGGTTTTCCACGAGCAGTACTTC,CATSELAGREVFHEQYF
TRBJ2-1,many,TRBV4-2,NA,TGTGCCAGCAGCCAAGAGGGTAATGAGCAGTTCTTC,CASSQEGNEQFF
TRBJ1-4,many,TRBV6-1,NA,TGTGCCAGCTCCGGGACCCAAAAGCCCGTTGAACTGTTTTTT,CASSGTQKPVELFF
TRBJ2-7,NA,TRBV6-5,TRBD1,TGTGTCAGCAGTATCGGGACAGCCTACGAGCAGTACTTC,CVSSIGTAYEQYF
TRBJ1-5,NA,TRBV10-3,TRBD1,TGTGCCGCCGGACAGGGAGATCAGCCCCAGCATTTT,CAAGQGDQPQHF
TRBJ2-5,NA,TRBV10-2,TRBD2,TGCGCCAGCAGTCAATCGGCGGGGGGGAGGGAGACACAGTACTTC,CASSQSAGGRETQYF
TRBJ1-1,NA,TRBV4-1,NA,TGCGCCAGCAGCCAAGATACCTATAGGGGGGGCACTGAAGCTTTCTTT,CASSQDTYRGGTEAFF
TRBJ2-5,NA,TRBV11-2,TRBD2,TGTGACAGCAAGGTTATAGCGGGAGCTGTGAAGACTCAGTACTTC,CDSKVIAGAVKTQYF
TRBJ2-4,NA,TRBV11-2,TRBD1,TGTGTCAGCAGCTCCGGACAGGGTGTAGTTAGGAGCATTCAGTACTTC,CVSSSGQGVVRSIQYF
TRBJ1-5,many,TRBV6-6,TRBD1,TGTGCCAGCAGTTATCCGGGGACAGGGGGCTCAAGGGGCAATCAGCCCCAGCATTTT,CASSYPGTGGSRGNQPQHF
TRBJ2-3,NA,TRBV30,NA,TGTGCCTGGAGTGTCCCCAGCTATTACAGTCGCAATAACAGACTAGGAGATGTCACAGATACGCAGTATTTT,CAWSVPSYYSRNNRLGDVTDTQYF
TRBJ2-5,many,TRBV11-2,TRBD2,TGTGCCAGCAGCTTTGCCCTAGCGGGGGAAGAGACCCAGTACTTC,CASSFALAGEETQYF
TRBJ2-5,many,TRBV4-3,TRBD1,TGCGCCAGCAGCCGGGACAGGGCCGAGACCCAGTACTTC,CASSRDRAETQYF
TRBJ2-4,NA,TRBV11-1,NA,TGTGCCAGCACCCACTCAAGCAAGGCGACCAAAGACTTTCAGTACTTC,CASTHSSKATKDFQYF
TRBJ2-7,many,TRBV6-2/TRBV6-3,TRBD1,TGTGCCAGCAGTCACCAGACAGGGGGGACCTACGAGCAGTACTTC,CASSHQTGGTYEQYF
TRBJ2-5,many,TRBV6-6,NA,TGTGCCAGCAGCGGATATCGGGAGACCCAGTACTTC,CASSGYRETQYF
TRBJ2-7,NA,TRBV29-1,NA,TGCAGCGCTCGACTAATCACCTACGAGCAGTACTTC,CSARLITYEQYF
TRBJ2-1,medium-sized,TRBV11-2,NA,TGTGCCAGCAGCCTAACAGGGGAGGGTGAGCAGTTCTTC,CASSLTGEGEQFF
TRBJ2-1,NA,TRBV20-1,NA,TGCAGTGCTAGACATGGGAGCTCCTACAATGAACAGTTCTTC,CSARHGSSYNEQFF
TRBJ1-1,NA,TRBV29-1,NA,TGCAGCGTTGAATTTGCGGACATGAACACTGTAGCTTTCTTT,CSVEFADMNTVAFF
TRBJ2-1,NA,TRBV11-2,TRBD2,TGTGCCAGCGGCTCGAATCTTGGGGGGGGGTCCTCTTACTGGTTATTC,CASGSNLGGGSSYWLF
TRBJ1-1,NA,TRBV29-1,NA,TGCAGCGTTATTGACAGAGTGAACACTGAAGCTTTCTTT,CSVIDRVNTEAFF
TRBJ1-4,many,TRBV10-3,NA,TGTGCCATCAGTGAGGGTCAAAATGAAAAACTGTTTTTT,CAISEGQNEKLFF
TRBJ2-1,NA,TRBV20-1,TRBD2,TGCAGCGCTAGACCGGGACTAGTGGGAGGGGATGAGCAGTTCTTC,CSARPGLVGGDEQFF
TRBJ1-2,NA,TRBV20-1,TRBD1,TGCAGTGCTTCTGAGGACAGGGGGCATGGCTACACCTTC,CSASEDRGHGYTF